This T cell receptor beta chain was identified in a study of siplizumab effects on memory and regulatory T cells. Libraries were prepared by immunoSEQ multiplex PCR; TCRdb keeps only in-frame clonotypes and omits some of them. The data contain about 100,000 clones, 91% of them seen just once; the ten biggest clones take up under 3%. Regarding the study as a whole: The authors mapped only a minor fraction of alloreactive clones to unstimulated subsets. Siplizumab significantly lowered the alloreactive sequences that could be traced to unstimulated CD4+ memory cells. Naive or memory phenotype was unassignable for roughly 80-97% of proliferating CD4+ or CD8+ clones.

As concerns this clone: Its antigen is not known.

V lost 4 bases, J lost 2 bases, and 16 bases lay in between. Germline V lookup: CDR1 MGHRA, CDR2 YSYEKL. The CDR3 contains 16 residues. The receptor was isolated from a human donor in good health. Some clones in this sample may be carry-over from other donors' samples. The chain has TRBV4-1 and TRBJ2-3; D is possibly TRBD1 (6 bases). The sequenced sample consisted of CD4+ T cells sorted from blood. CDR3 nucleotide sequence: TGCGCCAGCAGCCCGGACCTGGACAGCTACACAGATACGCAGTATTTT. Residues: CASSPDLDSYTDTQYF.